This T cell receptor beta chain was retrieved from a study of cytomegalovirus exposure and HLA in healthy donors. Turning to the study itself: A prior analysis found 95 million to 140 million unique TCR beta sequences from some 190 million T cells. Within an early data release were about 80 million unique TCRs drawn from HLA-typed donors. General study points: Previously analyzed data showed that most TCR beta V segments were productive at a frequency of about 87% or about 30%.

Trimming shortened V by 4 bases and J by 4 bases, and 14 bases separated the two germline ends. The CDR3 contains 15 residues. Germline-derived CDR1 and CDR2 are SGHDN and FVKESK. This clone was recorded once. Antigen unknown. A multiplex PCR was run with 60 Vbeta primers and 13 Jbeta primers. TCRdb's table, derived via immunoSEQ multiplex PCR, lists solely in-frame clones and lacks some. The table shows 150,000 to 200,000 clones, with around 80% occurring only once. Sequencing was done on a sample of PBMCs. This receptor was obtained from a woman aged 30 to 39 in good health and CMV-seropositive. The J gene is TRBJ1-3, the V gene TRBV14; D not certain. Here the CDR3 reads CASSPDTGYGNTIYF. The CDR3 region has the DNA TGTGCCAGCAGCCCCGATACGGGGTACGGAAACACCATATATTTT.